This T cell receptor beta chain was identified during a study of T cells in women clearing cervical HPV infection. In regard to this clone: The antigen is undetermined. The CDR3 end lies 3 residues beyond the end of the read and is filled in from the germline J gene.

Sequencing used immunoSEQ multiplex PCR; TCRdb keeps in-frame clones, though not all of them. Its table lists tens of thousands of clones. Overall study results and limits: Cases carried less TRBV6-7 than controls: roughly 0.11% versus 0.16%. CIN3+ cases had significantly higher TCR repertoire richness than controls, but evenness did not differ.

The CDR3 runs to 16 residues. Germline CDR1 is LNHDA and CDR2 is SQIVND (reference sequence). V shed 5 bases, J shed 1 base, and the junction held 6 bases outside the gene matches. The rearrangement links TRBV19 to TRBJ2-3, with 10 bases aligning to TRBD2. The receptor was isolated from a woman between 18 and 70 years old with a cervical HPV16 infection that either progressed to CIN3+ or cleared (not recorded which). The sample taken for sequencing was blood buffy coat. The DNA read from the CDR3 is TGTGCCAGTAGTTCCGCCGGGACTAGCGGCACAGATACG. Its protein is CASSSAGTSGTDT. The CDR3 in full is CASSSAGTSGTDTQYF.